These 6 T cell receptor beta chains were sequenced from one sample in a study of T cells after yellow fever vaccination. TCRdb reanalysed the 5' RACE reads using MiXCR and keeps one entry per CDR3 protein. The repertoire holds approximately 74,000 distinct CDR3 sequences, with approximately 5% as singletons. This specimen consisted of CD4+ T cells sorted from PBMCs, obtained approximately 16 days after the first yellow fever vaccination. Source of these receptors: a man between 18 and 29 years old who received the YFV17D yellow fever vaccine.

This clonotype was seen many times. This chain uses TRBV2 with TRBJ2-4; D uncertain. The ends were cut back, 2 bases at V and 6 bases at J, with 8 bases in the middle. The CDR3 has 13 residues. CDR1 SNHLY and CDR2 FYNNEI come from the germline V gene. The CDR3 loop is CASSENQLNIQYF. DNA of the CDR3: TGTGCCAGCAGTGAAAACCAATTAAACATTCAGTACTTC. The full variable domain, rest sourced from reference TRBV2 and TRBJ2-4, is EPEVTQTPSHQVTQMGQEVILRCVPISNHLYFYWYRQILGQKVEFLVSFYNNEISEKSEIFDDQFSVERPDGSNFTLKIRSTKLEDSAMYFCASSENQLNIQYFGAGTRLSVL.

This clonotype occurred many times. The chain links TRBV29-1 to TRBJ1-2, with TRBD1 as a possible D gene (6 bases). With 5 bases removed from V and 4 bases from J, the gap between germline ends came to 14 bases. The CDR3 runs to 13 residues. Per the germline V gene, CDR1 is SQVTM and CDR2 is ANQGSEA. CDR3 residues: CSVPQGAGYGYTF. DNA of the CDR3: TGCAGCGTTCCACAGGGAGCAGGCTATGGCTACACCTTC.

In this sample, this clonotype turned up many times. The chain links TRBV28 to TRBJ2-5; the D is unclear. Germline lookup yields CDR1 MDHEN and CDR2 SYDVKM. Trimming took off 7 bases at V and 4 bases at J, with 16 bases between the two ends. This CDR3 comprises 14 residues. CDR3 region: CASTSPGLRETQYF. CDR3 bases: TGTGCCAGCACCTCCCCTGGTTTGCGAGAGACCCAGTACTTC. Full variable domain (rest looked up from reference TRBV28 and TRBJ2-5): DVKVTQSSRYLVKRTGEKVFLECVQDMDHENMFWYRQDPGLGLRLIYFSYDVKMKEKGDIPEGYSVSREKKERFSLILESASTNQTSMYLCASTSPGLRETQYFGPGTRLLVL.

This clonotype was seen at least ten times. The rearrangement links TRBV28 to TRBJ2-1, with 9 bases fitting TRBD2. Germline V CDR1 and CDR2: MDHEN, SYDVKM. V was pared by 10 bases and J by 10 bases, with 14 bases of the junction left unmatched. The CDR3 sequence is 14 residues long. CDR3 in DNA: TGTGCCATTCGGCAGCGGGGGGCCTCGATCGAGCAGTTCTTC. This encodes CAIRQRGASIEQFF.

This clonotype was counted ten times or more. The V call is TRBV23-1, the J call TRBJ2-7; D remains unclear. TRBV23-1 is sorted into the ORF group, with uncertain function. With 4 bases removed from V and 3 bases from J, the gap between germline ends came to 13 bases. CDR3 length equals 14 residues. CDR3 sequence (DNA): TGCGCCAGCAGTCCCCAACAGCTTTACTACGAGCAGTACGTC. It specifies CASSPQQLYYEQYV.

In this sample, this clonotype turned up many times. This sequence joins TRBV4-2 and TRBJ1-2; D perhaps matches TRBD1 (5 bases). The germline V gene encodes CDR1 LGHNA and CDR2 YNFKEQ. This CDR3 has 15 residues. The V end lost 0 bases, the J end lost 6 bases, and 14 bases lay between the germline ends. The CDR3 reads CASSQDLQGFNGYTF. The CDR3, as DNA: TGTGCCAGCAGCCAAGATCTGCAGGGATTCAATGGCTACACCTTC.